The sequence of this TCR beta chain was determined in a study of CD8 T cells in ankylosing spondylitis. CDR3 length: 16 residues. J lost 1 base, V lost 0 bases, and 1 base had no gene match. Germline CDR1 LGHDT, CDR2 YNNKEL (reference sequence). This clonotype came up a few times. Antigen specificity is unknown. Researchers built TCR beta libraries using quantitative 5'-RACE with molecular barcodes. From the 5' RACE reads, TCRdb called clonotypes with MiXCR, one entry per CDR3 protein. The sample holds about 540,000 distinct CDR3 sequences; roughly an eighth are singletons and the top ten take about 6.8%. General observations from the study: Roughly eight highly homologous variants made up a TCR beta motif that seemed to typify ankylosing spondylitis blood.

The sequenced sample was blood, either unsorted or a sorted T cell fraction (not recorded which). The TCR sequence derives from a male donor with ankylosing spondylitis. The chain uses TRBV3-1 and TRBJ2-1, with 9 bases matching TRBD2. In DNA form, the CDR3 reads TGTGCCAGCAGCCAAGATACTAGCGGGTCCTACAATGAGCAGTTCTTC. This translates into CASSQDTSGSYNEQFF.